What follows are 21 T cell receptor beta chains derived from one specimen sequenced in a study of T cell responses to AZD1222 COVID-19 vaccine. TCRdb keeps only in-frame clones here, not all; method: immunoSEQ multiplex PCR. The sample has more than 100,000 clones; just over 85% are singletons. Sequencing used peripheral blood, obtained on day 0 of AZD1222 vaccination. The receptor set was obtained from an adult in good health.

Only a few counts were recorded for this clone. CDR3 region: CASSQGTGSGTDTQYF. In DNA form, the CDR3 reads TGCGCCAGCAGCCAAGGAACGGGATCGGGCACAGATACGCAGTATTTT. This chain connects TRBV4-3 to TRBJ2-3; D might be TRBD2 (5 bases). Trimming took off 1 base at V and 1 base at J, with 12 bases between the two ends. Germline loops: CDR1 LGHNA, CDR2 YSLEER. This CDR3 is 16 amino acids long.

CDR3 sequence: CASSSTRDYGYTF. Here the CDR3 DNA reads TGTGCCAGCAGTTCCACTAGGGACTATGGCTACACCTTC. The chain has TRBV2 and TRBJ1-2; no firm D call. The V and J ends lost 5 bases and 3 bases respectively, with 10 bases between them. Germline V lookup: CDR1 SNHLY, CDR2 FYNNEI. There are 13 residues in the CDR3. Using reference TRBV2 and TRBJ1-2 for the parts outside the CDR3, the full variable domain is EPEVTQTPSHQVTQMGQEVILRCVPISNHLYFYWYRQILGQKVEFLVSFYNNEISEKSEIFDDQFSVERPDGSNFTLKIRSTKLEDSAMYFCASSSTRDYGYTFGSGTRLTVV.

The chain recombines TRBV25-1 with TRBJ2-5; D is perhaps TRBD2 (7 bases). CDR1 is MGHDK and CDR2 is SYGVNS in the germline V gene. The CDR3 contains 15 residues. V dropped 1 base and J dropped 5 bases, with 14 bases sitting between them. The CDR3 nucleotides read TGTGCCAGCAGTGAATTGTCGGGGGGCAAGGAGACCCAGTACTTC. It encodes CASSELSGGKETQYF.

This clone has only a few counts. This sequence joins TRBV3-1 (or the pseudogene TRBV3-2) and TRBJ2-5; D gene uncertain. From germline, CDR1 is LGHDT and CDR2 YNNKEL (reference sequence). The length of the CDR3 is 11 residues. V was cut by 5 bases and J by 0 bases, with 1 base left in between. Written as DNA, the CDR3 is TGTGCCAGCAGCAACCAAGAGACCCAGTACTTC. It is translated as CASSNQETQYF.

The V gene is TRBV10-1, the J gene TRBJ2-5; D is undetermined. Trimming took off 0 bases at V and 10 bases at J, with 12 bases between the two ends. This CDR3 is built from 13 residues. Germline values: CDR1 WNHNN, CDR2 SYGVQD (reference sequence). CDR3 loop: CASSESETTVQYF. The CDR3 coding sequence is TGCGCCAGCAGTGAGTCTGAGACAACCGTCCAGTACTTC.

The V gene is TRBV7-2, the J gene TRBJ2-7; D gene ambiguous. Germline V gene data show CDR1 as SGHTA and CDR2 as FQGNSA. This CDR3 has 13 residues. The V end lost 0 bases, the J end lost 6 bases, and 9 bases lay between the germline ends. CDR3 sequence reads: CASSLAGPSEQYF. The CDR3, as DNA: TGTGCCAGCAGCTTAGCAGGGCCGAGCGAGCAGTACTTC.

By its share, this clone is medium-sized. CDR3 in amino acids: CASRPAGGWAGQFF. The DNA for the CDR3 is TGTGCCAGCAGGCCAGCGGGAGGATGGGCTGGGCAGTTCTTC. This chain joins TRBV6-5 and TRBJ2-1; TRBD2 matches at 9 bases. The V gene's germline CDR1 is MNHEY and CDR2 SVGAGI. The CDR3 has 14 residues. The V gene end was trimmed by 6 bases and the J gene end by 12 bases; junction bases not matched to a gene: 12.

This clone was picked up a small number of times. The chain couples TRBV27 to TRBJ1-5; possible D gene TRBD1, 5 bases. Trimming took off 6 bases at V and 4 bases at J, with 13 bases between the two ends. Germline V gene data show CDR1 as MNHEY and CDR2 as SMNVEV (reference sequence). This CDR3 has 14 residues. CDR3 residues: CASSDRSRNQPQHF. CDR3 in DNA: TGTGCCAGCAGCGACAGATCTAGGAATCAGCCCCAGCATTTT.

This sequence joins TRBV19 and TRBJ2-1; possible D gene TRBD1, 5 bases. Germline V gives CDR1 LNHDA, CDR2 SQIVND (reference sequence). The CDR3 has 14 residues. V dropped 1 base and J dropped 4 bases, with 8 bases sitting between them. The CDR3 nucleotides read TGTGCCAGTAGTATAGGTGCAGGGTACAATGAGCAGTTCTTC. Its translation: CASSIGAGYNEQFF.

This chain uses TRBV7-2 with TRBJ1-1; D is ambiguous. CDR1 is SGHTA, CDR2 FQGNSA, per germline. V shed 2 bases and J shed 4 bases, with 11 bases lying between them. This CDR3 is 14 amino acids long. CDR3 protein: CASSLRSRATEAFF. The CDR3 region has the DNA TGTGCCAGCAGCTTAAGGAGCCGGGCCACTGAAGCTTTCTTT.

This clone was counted a few times. The chain has TRBV6-5 and TRBJ1-6; 9 positions agree with TRBD1. V was clipped by 6 bases and J by 9 bases; unmatched bases: 6. The length of the CDR3 is 14 residues. Germline loops: CDR1 MNHEY, CDR2 SVGAGI. CDR3 residues: CASRRTGVTSPLHF. In nucleotides, the CDR3 is TGTGCCAGCAGAAGGACAGGGGTCACTTCACCCCTCCACTTT.

The chain carries TRBV6-2 or TRBV6-3 and TRBJ1-3, with 8 bases lining up with TRBD1. Germline CDR1 MNHEY, CDR2 SVGEGT. The junction had 8 bases not matched to a gene; V was cut back by 0 bases and J by 7 bases. The CDR3 sequence is 16 residues long. CDR3 loop: CASSYSRQGAGNTIYF. The CDR3 nucleotides are TGTGCCAGCAGTTACTCGAGGCAGGGGGCCGGCAACACCATATATTTT.

The chain joins TRBV7-8 to TRBJ2-7, with 9 bases fitting TRBD1. CDR1 is SGHVS and CDR2 is FQNEAQ in the germline V gene. The CDR3 loop spans 15 amino acids. The trim removed 5 bases at V and 4 bases at J, leaving 9 bases unmatched. CDR3 sequence: CASSPARDRAYEQYF. CDR3 nucleotides: TGTGCCAGCAGCCCCGCCCGGGACAGGGCTTACGAGCAGTACTTC. The variable domain in full, with the rest retrieved from reference TRBV7-8 and TRBJ2-7, is GAGVSQSPRYKVAKRGQDVALRCDPISGHVSLFWYQQALGQGPEFLTYFQNEAQLDKSGLPSDRFFAERPEGSVSTLKIQRTQQEDSAVYLCASSPARDRAYEQYFGPGTRLTVT.

The genes are TRBV18 and TRBJ2-7; 7 nucleotides align to TRBD1. The V segment lost 0 bases and the J segment 0 bases; nucleotides outside the gene matches: 5. The CDR3 loop spans 16 amino acids. CDR1 KGHSH and CDR2 LQKENI come from the germline V gene. DNA of the CDR3: TGTGCCAGCTCACCACCGACAGGGATAAGCTCCTACGAGCAGTACTTC. The encoded protein is CASSPPTGISSYEQYF.

This clone showed up just once. The chain links TRBV7-3 to TRBJ1-1; D is uncertain. V gave up 2 bases and J gave up 0 bases, with 19 bases separating them. Germline CDR1 SGHTA, CDR2 FQGTGA. The CDR3 runs to 18 residues. Here the CDR3 reads CASSLYGPDAVMNTEAFF. The CDR3 bases are TGTGCCAGCAGCTTATATGGCCCAGATGCGGTAATGAACACTGAAGCTTTCTTT.

This rearrangement joins TRBV7-9 to TRBJ2-1; a possible D gene is TRBD1 (5 bases). This CDR3 contains 9 residues. Germline CDR1 SEHNR, CDR2 FQNEAQ (reference sequence). CDR3 residues: CFVAGKQFF. CDR3 coding DNA: TGTTTTGTTGCAGGGAAGCAGTTCTTC.

This sequence joins TRBV6-2 or TRBV6-3 and TRBJ1-5; D gene ambiguous. This CDR3 is 13 amino acids long. V shed 2 bases and J shed 0 bases, with 2 bases lying between them. Looked up from germline, CDR1 is MNHEY and CDR2 is SVGEGT. CDR3 loop: CASSYDSNQPQHF. For the CDR3, the DNA is TGTGCCAGCAGTTACGATAGCAATCAGCCCCAGCATTTT.

The rearrangement uses TRBV6-1 and TRBJ2-2; D not certain. CDR3 size: 14 residues. Germline V gene lookup returns CDR1 MNHNS and CDR2 SASEGT. The germline V and J ends were trimmed by 1 base and 6 bases, with 9 bases remaining between them. The CDR3 sequence: CASSEGPVPGELFF. DNA of the CDR3: TGTGCCAGCAGTGAAGGGCCAGTGCCCGGGGAGCTGTTTTTT.

This chain uses TRBV2 with TRBJ2-2; 8 bases are a match to TRBD1. Per germline, CDR1 SNHLY and CDR2 FYNNEI. This CDR3 contains 17 residues. V dropped 7 bases and J dropped 5; count of bases not matched to a gene: 15. CDR3: CASITSGGGRGTGELFF. Here the CDR3 DNA reads TGTGCCAGCATCACGTCAGGGGGCGGTAGGGGTACCGGGGAGCTGTTTTTT.

Comments on this clone: Additional DNA sequences in this sample encode the identical CDR3. This chain uses TRBV11-2 with TRBJ2-5; perhaps TRBD2 as D (6 bases). V gave up 3 bases and J gave up 3 bases, with 8 bases separating them. In germline, CDR1 is SGHAT, CDR2 FQNNGV. The CDR3 sequence is 13 residues long. The CDR3 sequence is CASSFTGEETQYF. As DNA, the CDR3 is TGTGCCAGCAGCTTTACGGGGGAAGAGACCCAGTACTTC. The full variable domain, in which reference TRBV11-2 and TRBJ2-5 provide the parts outside the CDR3, is EAGVAQSPRYKIIEKRQSVAFWCNPISGHATLYWYQQILGQGPKLLIQFQNNGVVDDSQLPKDRFSAERLKGVDSTLKIQPAKLEDSAVYLCASSFTGEETQYFGPGTRLLVL.

The V call is TRBV19, the J call TRBJ2-7, with 9 bases aligning to TRBD1. The V gene end was trimmed by 4 bases and the J gene end by 4 bases; junction bases not matched to a gene: 5. Per the germline V gene, CDR1 is LNHDA and CDR2 is SQIVND (reference sequence). CDR3 size: 14 residues. CDR3 DNA sequence: TGTGCCAGTAGTAGTACAGGGGGCGTATACGAGCAGTACTTC. This gives the protein CASSSTGGVYEQYF.